Shown below are 3 T cell receptor beta chains from a single sample sequenced in a study of technical replicates of blood from a handful of donors. Repertoires were generated with immunoSEQ multiplex PCR, while TCRdb's copy carries only in-frame clones and drops some. This sample has some 80,000 clones; 70% to 90% occur once, and the top ten carry around 4%. The sample was PBMCs. All receptors come from a human donor in good health. Some clones in this sample may be carry-over from other donors' samples.

The chain links TRBV2 to TRBJ2-7; 8 bases match TRBD1. The CDR3 covers 14 residues. Per the germline V gene, CDR1 is SNHLY and CDR2 is FYNNEI. J lost 2 bases, V lost 4 bases, and 4 bases had no gene match. DNA of the CDR3: TGTGCCAGCAGTGTGGTGGACAGGGCCTACGAGCAGTACTTC. Protein sequence: CASSVVDRAYEQYF.

This clone is large within its sample. This sequence joins TRBV19 and TRBJ1-1; weak D call: TRBD1 (6 bases). V shed 7 bases and J shed 6 bases, with 18 bases lying between them. Germline loops: CDR1 LNHDA, CDR2 SQIVND (reference sequence). The CDR3 length is 14 residues. This CDR3 reads CASTDGGGGPEAFF. In DNA form, the CDR3 reads TGTGCCAGTACCGACGGGGGCGGGGGGCCTGAAGCTTTCTTT.

This chain joins TRBV4-1 and TRBJ2-3, with D unclear. Per germline, CDR1 MGHRA and CDR2 YSYEKL. CDR3 length equals 12 residues. Trimming shortened V by 1 base and J by 4 bases, and 3 bases separated the two germline ends. Here the CDR3 reads CASSQVADTQYF. The CDR3 DNA sequence: TGCGCCAGCAGCCAAGTCGCAGATACGCAGTATTTT.